Listed below are T cell receptor beta chains from one sample, sequenced in a study of radiation and T cells in renal cell carcinoma. Profiled with immunoSEQ multiplex PCR; TCRdb holds only in-frame clones, not every one. The sample yields about 25,000 clones, roughly 64% seen once. Sequences were derived from tumor tissue, sampled from a patient whose treatment was nephrectomy without radiotherapy. These receptors originate from a man in his forties with renal cell carcinoma. The CDR3 runs from the conserved cysteine through the conserved F or W. A D gene is named only where the DNA matches it firmly. Clone size is stated in some rows and not others, as once, few, many or a class when expanded.

>.|TRBJ2-2|TRBV11-2|TRBD2
TGTGCCAGCAGCTTGATAGCGGGGGGGAACACCGGGGAGCTGTTTTTT
CASSLIAGGNTGELFF
>medium-sized|TRBJ2-5|TRBV18|.
TGTGCCAGCTCACCGTCCGAGACCCAGTACTTC
CASSPSETQYF
>.|TRBJ2-2|TRBV10-1|TRBD1
TGCGCCAGCAGATCAGGGGGCACCGGGGAGCTGTTTTTT
CASRSGGTGELFF
>.|TRBJ2-4|TRBV11-2|.
TGTGCCAGCAGCTTAGAGTCGGCCGGGGGAGCCAAAAACATTCAGTACTTC
CASSLESAGGAKNIQYF
>.|TRBJ1-1|TRBV6-6|.
TGTGCCAGCATCTCTAGCTGGGATGGGACTGAAGCTTTCTTT
CASISSWDGTEAFF
>.|TRBJ1-1|TRBV7-8|.
TGTGCCAGCAGCTTAGGCCAGCCCGGGAGCACTGAAGCTTTCTTT
CASSLGQPGSTEAFF
>.|TRBJ1-2|TRBV5-1|.
TGCGCCAGCGGGCAGGGGACGAGTGACTATGGCTACACCTTC
CASGQGTSDYGYTF
>.|TRBJ1-1|TRBV9|TRBD1
TGTGCCAGCAGCCCCCGGACAGGGTTTGTCACTGAAGCTTTCTTT
CASSPRTGFVTEAFF
>.|TRBJ2-5|TRBV7-9|TRBD2
TGTGCCAGCAGCCTCTACCCCGGGCTAGCGGGAGGGATCCAAGAGACCCAGTACTTC
CASSLYPGLAGGIQETQYF
>.|TRBJ1-1|TRBV11-2|.
TGTGCCAGCAGCAACAACAGGGCCACTGAAGCTTTCTTT
CASSNNRATEAFF
>.|TRBJ1-1|TRBV6-6|.
TGTGCCAGCAGTTACGCCGACAGGAACACTGAAGCTTTCTTT
CASSYADRNTEAFF
>.|TRBJ1-1|TRBV6-5|.
TGTGCCAGCAGTACCGTAGGGGGCACTGAAGCTTTCTTT
CASSTVGGTEAFF
>few|TRBJ2-1|TRBV15|.
TGTGCCACCAGCAGAGGTGCCAGACTTTCCTCCTACAATGAGCAGTTCTTC
CATSRGARLSSYNEQFF
>.|TRBJ1-1|TRBV7-2|TRBD1
TGTGCCAGCAGCACTGGACAGGCCACTGAAGCTTTCTTT
CASSTGQATEAFF
>few|TRBJ2-7|TRBV10-2|TRBD1
TGCGCCAGCACGCCTCTCACAGGGGGTCGATCCACCGAGCAGTACTTC
CASTPLTGGRSTEQYF
>few|TRBJ1-2|TRBV30|TRBD1
TGTGCCTGGAGTCAGGGAGGGGGCAGCTATGGCTACACCTTC
CAWSQGGGSYGYTF
>.|TRBJ2-1|TRBV6-1|.
TGTGCCAGCAGTGAACGGGAGACGTATGAGCAGTTCTTC
CASSERETYEQFF
>.|TRBJ1-1|TRBV5-8|TRBD1
TGTGCCAGCAGCTTCGTGGGACAGGCGAACACTGAAGCTTTCTTT
CASSFVGQANTEAFF
>.|TRBJ2-1|TRBV11-3|.
TGTGCCAGCAGCTTAGTCGGGGTTGATGAGCAGTTCTTC
CASSLVGVDEQFF
>.|TRBJ2-7|TRBV10-3|TRBD1
TGTGCCATCAGTGACGGGACAGGGTTCGAGCAGTACTTC
CAISDGTGFEQYF
>.|TRBJ2-5|TRBV5-6|.
TGTGCCAGCACCCTCGAGGGGCGGGGGCCCCAAGAGACCCAGTACTTC
CASTLEGRGPQETQYF
>.|TRBJ2-2|TRBV29-1|.
TGCAGCGTTGACCCCCTCGCGGCCGGGGAGCTGTTTTTT
CSVDPLAAGELFF
>few|TRBJ1-2|TRBV28|TRBD1
TGTGCCAGCATTAAGAGTCTGGGACAGCGTAACTACACCTTC
CASIKSLGQRNYTF
>few|TRBJ1-5|TRBV5-5|.
TGTGCCAGCAGCTTAGGAATAGGTAGTAATCAGCCCCAGCATTTT
CASSLGIGSNQPQHF
>.|TRBJ1-1|TRBV6-5|.
TGTGCCAGCAGTAAAACGGGACCGAGGAACACTGAAGCTTTCTTT
CASSKTGPRNTEAFF
>once|TRBJ1-5|TRBV19|.
TGTGCCAGTAGTATTATCGGGGTAGGCAGCAATCAGCCCCAGCATTTT
CASSIIGVGSNQPQHF
>once|TRBJ2-3|TRBV19|TRBD1
TGTGCCAGTAGTAGCGGACAGGTCGGAGATACGCAGTATTTT
CASSSGQVGDTQYF
>few|TRBJ1-5|TRBV5-4|.
TGTGCCAGCAGCTTTGGGGGAAATCAGCCCCAGCATTTT
CASSFGGNQPQHF
>.|TRBJ1-2|TRBV4-3|TRBD1
TGCGCCAGCAGCCGACAACGACAGGGGGCCTGGGATGGCTACACCTTC
CASSRQRQGAWDGYTF
>.|TRBJ1-2|TRBV7-8|.
TGTGCCAGCAGCTTACGGGAATTAACTAACTATGGCTACACCTTC
CASSLRELTNYGYTF
>.|TRBJ2-1|TRBV9|.
TGTGCCAGCAGCGGCTTAGCGCGCGAGCAGTTCTTC
CASSGLAREQFF
>.|TRBJ1-2|TRBV5-1|TRBD1
TGCGCCAGCAGCTTTACAGGGGCCGAGGAGGGCTACACCTTC
CASSFTGAEEGYTF
>.|TRBJ1-2|TRBV10-3|TRBD1
TGTGCCATCAGGGATCTGACAGGGTTTAACTATGGCTACACCTTC
CAIRDLTGFNYGYTF
>few|TRBJ2-1|TRBV2|TRBD2
TGTGCCAGCAGTGAAAGCGGGAGTGTGGGGAGTGAGCAGTTCTTC
CASSESGSVGSEQFF
>.|TRBJ2-3|TRBV2|.
.
CASSEFRARRTDTQYF
>.|TRBJ1-1|TRBV7-6|.
TGTGCCAGCAGCTTAGGAGTAGGGGGGTACACTGAAGCTTTCTTT
CASSLGVGGYTEAFF
>.|TRBJ1-1|TRBV7-2|.
TGTGCCAGCAGCTTAAAGGCCGGGCGGGAAGCTTTCTTT
CASSLKAGREAFF
>.|TRBJ1-2|TRBV18|.
TGTGCCAGCTCACCACGCGGGACCGACGGGAGCGGCACCTTC
CASSPRGTDGSGTF
>.|TRBJ2-7|TRBV5-6|.
TGTGCCAGCAGCGTCTCCTACGAGCAGTACTTC
CASSVSYEQYF
>.|TRBJ2-5|TRBV14|.
TGTGCCAGCAGCCAAATCAGGCCCCCGACCCAAGAGACCCAGTACTTC
CASSQIRPPTQETQYF
>.|TRBJ1-1|TRBV28|.
TGTGCCAGCAGTTTAGTCACTACCGGGACCGAAGCTTTCTTT
CASSLVTTGTEAFF
>few|TRBJ2-7|TRBV6-1|TRBD1
TGTGCCAGCAGCCCTCCGGGACAGTCAAACTACGAGCAGTACTTC
CASSPPGQSNYEQYF
>.|TRBJ1-1|TRBV10-3|.
TGTGCCATCAGTGAGTCTGATAGGAACACTGAAGCTTTCTTT
CAISESDRNTEAFF
>.|TRBJ2-7|TRBV18|TRBD1
TGTGCCAGCTCACCACGACAGGGGGCGGACGAGCAGTACTTC
CASSPRQGADEQYF
>.|TRBJ2-3|TRBV9|TRBD2
TGTGCCAGCAGCGTAGAAGCGGGAGGGATTAGCACAGATACGCAGTATTTT
CASSVEAGGISTDTQYF
>many|TRBJ2-7|TRBV6-5|.
TGTGCCAGCAGTTACTCGAGGGGCCACGAGCAGTACTTC
CASSYSRGHEQYF
>.|TRBJ1-1|TRBV7-8|.
TGTGCCAGCAGCAGAGGGGGTGGAACTGAAGCTTTCTTT
CASSRGGGTEAFF
>.|TRBJ2-7|TRBV25-1|.
TGTGCCAGCAAGGACGGGGGTTTGGGGCAGTACTTC
CASKDGGLGQYF
>few|TRBJ1-1|TRBV10-1|.
TGCGCCAGCAGCCAGGACAGGAACACTGAAGCTTTCTTT
CASSQDRNTEAFF
>many|TRBJ1-3|TRBV10-3|.
TGTGCCAGCAGTTACCGGCCTCTTTTGCTGAGAAACACCATATATTTT
CASSYRPLLLRNTIYF
>few|TRBJ1-5|TRBV5-5|.
TGTGCCAGCAGCTGGGGATTAGGGAGCAATCAGCCCCAGCATTTT
CASSWGLGSNQPQHF
>.|TRBJ2-3|TRBV2|TRBD1
TGTGCCAGCAGTTTCACCAGGGGGCTTTTCACAGATACGCAGTATTTT
CASSFTRGLFTDTQYF
>few|TRBJ1-3|TRBV5-6|.
TGTGCCAGCAGCTTCCGAGGGGCCGTCGGCTCTGGAAACACCATATATTTT
CASSFRGAVGSGNTIYF
>few|TRBJ1-1|TRBV28|.
TGTGCCAGCAGTTTGACGGCTTACGCTGAAGCTTTCTTT
CASSLTAYAEAFF
>medium-sized|TRBJ1-1|TRBV28|.
TGTGCCAGCAGTTTACCGTCACCGAACACTGAAGCTTTCTTT
CASSLPSPNTEAFF
>.|TRBJ1-6|TRBV6-5|.
TGTGCCAGCAGCCGCGGGTCCGGACCTTCACCCCTCCACTTT
CASSRGSGPSPLHF
>once|TRBJ2-7|TRBV6-1|.
TGTGCCAGCAGTGAAGTCGGAAGGAGCCGCGAGCAGTACTTC
CASSEVGRSREQYF